The 30 T cell receptor beta chains listed next were all sequenced from one sample in a study of blood T cell repertoires in COVID-19. TCRdb's copy holds only in-frame clones and misses some; the assay was immunoSEQ multiplex PCR. There are about 480,000 clones in the sample; around 89% occur only once, and less than 2% lies in the top ten. The source material was PBMCs or T cells enriched from blood (not recorded which). Every receptor here comes from a woman in her 40s who had recovered from COVID-19.

This clone appeared once. V usage is TRBV9 and J usage is TRBJ1-1; 12 bases fit TRBD1. CDR3 size: 17 residues. Unmatched junction bases numbered 7, after V lost 0 bases and J lost 4 bases. Germline V gives CDR1 SGDLS, CDR2 YYNGEE. CDR3 DNA sequence: TGTGCCAGCAGCGTAGATCCGGGACAGGGGGCGAGCACTGAAGCTTTCTTT. Its protein product is CASSVDPGQGASTEAFF.

This chain connects TRBV12-5 to TRBJ2-1, with TRBD2 identical over 13 bases. This CDR3 spans 13 amino acids. Germline V gives CDR1 LGHNT, CDR2 FRNRAP. J gave up 12 bases and V 5 bases, and 4 bases lay outside the gene matches. This CDR3 reads CASGTRLAGGQFF. CDR3 DNA sequence: TGTGCTAGTGGTACCAGACTAGCGGGAGGGCAGTTCTTC.

The V gene is TRBV4-3, the J gene TRBJ2-3; TRBD2 matches 12 bases. Germline CDR1 reads LGHNA; CDR2 reads YSLEER. V was pared by 2 bases and J by 3 bases, with 6 bases of the junction left unmatched. The length of the CDR3 is 17 residues. The DNA of the CDR3 is TGCGCCAGCAGCCAAAGCCCTAGCGGGAGGGCGACAGATACGCAGTATTTT. Translation: CASSQSPSGRATDTQYF.

This chain connects TRBV9 to TRBJ2-2; TRBD2 matches at 7 bases. The V gene end was trimmed by 1 base and the J gene end by 3 bases; junction bases not matched to a gene: 6. This CDR3 has 16 residues. CDR1 is SGDLS, CDR2 YYNGEE, per germline. This CDR3 is CASSVYGGSHTGELFF. The CDR3 DNA sequence: TGTGCCAGCAGCGTATACGGGGGGAGTCACACCGGGGAGCTGTTTTTT.

The chain is built from TRBV9 and TRBJ2-1; D possibly corresponds to TRBD1 (5 bases). V lost 0 bases to trimming and J lost 7 bases, with 5 bases between them. Germline lookup yields CDR1 SGDLS and CDR2 YYNGEE. This CDR3 has 12 amino acids. In DNA form, the CDR3 reads TGTGCCAGCAGCGTAGAGGGGAATGAGCAGTTCTTC. Protein sequence: CASSVEGNEQFF. Filled out from reference TRBV9 and TRBJ2-1, the complete variable domain reads DSGVTQTPKHLITATGQRVTLRCSPRSGDLSVYWYQQSLDQGLQFLIQYYNGEERAKGNILERFSAQQFPDLHSELNLSSLELGDSALYFCASSVEGNEQFFGPGTRLTVL.

A single count supports this clone. The chain recombines TRBV27 with TRBJ1-5, with a weak D call TRBD1 (5 bases). The CDR3 contains 15 residues. Trimming stripped 4 bases from V and 10 bases from J, with 20 bases between. From germline, CDR1 is MNHEY and CDR2 SMNVEV (reference sequence). CDR3 region: CASSSRGPGEGPQHF. The CDR3 DNA reads TGTGCCAGCAGTTCCCGTGGACCGGGGGAAGGACCCCAGCATTTT.

The rearrangement uses TRBV7-6 and TRBJ2-7; 11 nucleotides agree with TRBD2. Germline V lookup: CDR1 SGHVS, CDR2 FNYEAQ. With 0 bases clipped from V and 3 bases from J, the junction kept 4 bases outside the gene matches. This CDR3 comprises 16 residues. The CDR3 coding sequence is TGTGCCAGCAGCTTAGCTACTAGCGGGAGTGGCTACGAGCAGTACTTC. It is translated as CASSLATSGSGYEQYF.

The genes are TRBV7-2 and TRBJ2-3; possibly TRBD2 for D (6 bases). CDR3 length: 16 amino acids. CDR1 is SGHTA, CDR2 FQGNSA, per germline. With 5 bases removed from V and 7 bases from J, the gap between germline ends came to 22 bases. The CDR3 is CASSILPHGGLHTQYF. CDR3 DNA: TGTGCCAGCAGCATTTTACCGCACGGAGGGCTCCATACGCAGTATTTT. Combining the CDR3 with reference TRBV7-2 and TRBJ2-3 gives the whole variable domain GAGVSQSPSNKVTEKGKDVELRCDPISGHTALYWYRQSLGQGLEFLIYFQGNSAPDKSGLPSDRFSAERTGGSVSTLTIQRTQQEDSAVYLCASSILPHGGLHTQYFGPGTRLTVL.

The chain is built from TRBV30 and TRBJ1-5, with D possibly matching TRBD1 (5 bases). Germline-derived CDR1 and CDR2 are GTSNPN and SVGIG (reference sequence). Trimming took off 3 bases at V and 1 base at J, with 13 bases between the two ends. The CDR3 is made up of 15 amino acids. CDR3 DNA: TGTGCCTGGAGCGACGGGACTTCAAGCAATCAGCCCCAGCATTTT. Translated: CAWSDGTSSNQPQHF.

This chain links TRBV19 with TRBJ2-7; TRBD1 matches at 9 bases. The CDR3 totals 14 residues. V shed 5 bases and J 7 bases; nucleotides not matched to a gene: 9. The germline V gene has CDR1 LNHDA and CDR2 SQIVND (reference sequence). The DNA of the CDR3 is TGTGCCAGTAGTCCCCGGACAGGGGCGGAAGAGCAGTACTTC. Translation: CASSPRTGAEEQYF.

This clone was counted between two and nine times. This sequence joins TRBV5-1 and TRBJ2-1; TRBD1 matches 9 bases. The germline V gene has CDR1 SGHRS and CDR2 YFSETQ. CDR3 length: 13 residues. The V segment lost 4 bases and the J segment 10 bases; nucleotides outside the gene matches: 6. The CDR3 here is CASSKQGAMEQFF. The DNA of the CDR3 is TGCGCCAGCAGCAAACAGGGGGCGATGGAGCAGTTCTTC.

The chain carries TRBV7-6 and TRBJ2-2; 12 bases agree with TRBD1. J was trimmed by 5 bases and V by 0 bases; bases with no gene match: 4. The CDR3 length is 17 residues. From germline, CDR1 is SGHVS and CDR2 FNYEAQ. CDR3 residues: CASSLAVGQGATGELFF. The CDR3 nucleotides are TGTGCCAGCAGCTTAGCTGTGGGACAGGGGGCAACCGGGGAGCTGTTTTTT. The full variable domain, in which reference TRBV7-6 and TRBJ2-2 provide the parts outside the CDR3, is GAGVSQSPRYKVTKRGQDVALRCDPISGHVSLYWYRQALGQGPEFLTYFNYEAQQDKSGLPNDRFSAERPEGSISTLTIQRTEQRDSAMYRCASSLAVGQGATGELFFGEGSRLTVL.

This chain joins TRBV3-1 (or the pseudogene TRBV3-2) and TRBJ2-1; 7 bases line up with TRBD2. The CDR3 totals 16 residues. In germline, CDR1 is LGHDT, CDR2 YNNKEL (reference sequence). The junction had 6 bases not matched to a gene; V was cut back by 0 bases and J by 4 bases. The CDR3 DNA is TGTGCCAGCAGCCAAGATCTTACTAGCGAGTACAATGAGCAGTTCTTC. As protein: CASSQDLTSEYNEQFF.

The gene calls are TRBV9 and TRBJ1-1, with no clear D. Per the germline V gene, CDR1 is SGDLS and CDR2 is YYNGEE. The CDR3 extends over 13 amino acids. Deletions cut 2 bases from V and 1 base from J, with 6 bases between. Written as DNA, the CDR3 is TGTGCCAGCAGCGTCGTATCGAACACTGAAGCTTTCTTT. Encoded protein: CASSVVSNTEAFF.

The rearrangement uses TRBV4-1 and TRBJ2-7, with 7 bases matching TRBD1. The ends lost 5 bases at V and 2 bases at J; junction bases unmatched: 6. CDR3 length equals 14 residues. Germline V gene lookup returns CDR1 MGHRA and CDR2 YSYEKL. CDR3 region: CASSTRDSTYEQYF. CDR3 nucleotide sequence: TGCGCCAGCAGCACTCGGGACAGCACCTACGAGCAGTACTTC.

V gene TRBV27 combines with J gene TRBJ1-1; TRBD1 agrees at 7 bases. CDR1 MNHEY and CDR2 SMNVEV come from the germline V gene (reference sequence). Trimming removed 4 bases from V and 5 bases from J; junction bases left unmatched: 4. This CDR3 has 13 amino acids. This chain's CDR3 is CASSWNRGTEAFF. CDR3 nucleotides: TGTGCCAGCAGTTGGAACAGGGGAACTGAAGCTTTCTTT.

The CDR3 loop is CASSLELAGTVEQYF. The CDR3 nucleotides are TGTGCCAGCAGCTTGGAACTAGCGGGAACTGTCGAGCAGTACTTC. V usage is TRBV5-4 and J usage is TRBJ2-7; 10 bases agree with TRBD2. Germline CDR1 SGHNT, CDR2 YYREEE (reference sequence). The junction had 6 bases not matched to a gene; V was cut back by 0 bases and J by 6 bases. The CDR3 covers 15 residues. Together with reference TRBV5-4 and TRBJ2-7, the CDR3 gives the full variable domain: ETGVTQSPTHLIKTRGQQVTLRCSSQSGHNTVSWYQQALGQGPQFIFQYYREEENGRGNFPPRFSGLQFPNYSSELNVNALELDDSALYLCASSLELAGTVEQYFGPGTRLTVT.

The chain couples TRBV6-5 to TRBJ1-5; 8 positions match TRBD1. V was pared by 7 bases and J by 5 bases, with 4 bases of the junction left unmatched. This CDR3 region has 13 residues. The V gene's germline CDR1 is MNHEY and CDR2 SVGAGI. The CDR3 DNA reads as TGTGCCAGCACCAGGGGGCGTGATCAGCCCCAGCATTTT. It specifies CASTRGRDQPQHF.

The chain employs TRBV7-9 and TRBJ1-2; weak D call: TRBD1 (5 bases). Germline V gene lookup returns CDR1 SEHNR and CDR2 FQNEAQ (reference sequence). This CDR3 is built from 13 residues. V lost 7 bases, J lost 4 bases, and 13 bases lay in between. DNA of the CDR3: TGTGCCAGCACCCAGGGTCACTCCTATGGCTACACCTTC. Translating it yields CASTQGHSYGYTF.

The V and J genes are TRBV7-9 and TRBJ1-2; possible D gene TRBD1, 5 bases. Germline CDR1 and CDR2: SEHNR and FQNEAQ (reference sequence). The V gene lost 4 bases and the J gene lost 4 bases, with 16 bases spanning the gap. This CDR3 is built from 15 residues. CDR3 residues: CASSSTPPGVYGYTF. Here the CDR3 DNA reads TGTGCCAGCAGCTCAACCCCTCCGGGGGTCTATGGCTACACCTTC.

This sequence joins TRBV3-1 (or the pseudogene TRBV3-2) and TRBJ2-3, with 10 nucleotides matching TRBD2. V was clipped by 6 bases and J by 2 bases; unmatched bases: 5. This CDR3 is 15 amino acids long. Germline CDR1 LGHDT, CDR2 YNNKEL (reference sequence). The CDR3 DNA is TGTGCCAGCAGACCCGGGACTAGCGACACAGATACGCAGTATTTT. Translated: CASRPGTSDTDTQYF.

The rearrangement uses TRBV25-1 and TRBJ1-2; 8 bases match TRBD1. This CDR3 has 13 amino acids. The germline CDR1 and CDR2 sequences are MGHDK and SYGVNS. The junction had 6 bases not matched to a gene; V was cut back by 6 bases and J by 6 bases. As DNA, the CDR3 is TGTGCCAGCAGGAGGGGGACAGGTAATGGCTACACCTTC. Translating gives CASRRGTGNGYTF.

The V and J genes are TRBV15 and TRBJ1-3; 8 positions agree with TRBD1. Germline CDR1 reads LNHNV; CDR2 reads YYDKDF (reference sequence). The ends lost 6 bases at V and 2 bases at J; junction bases unmatched: 6. The CDR3 loop spans 15 amino acids. The CDR3 DNA reads as TGTGCCACCAGTACGGACAGGGCTGCTGGAAACACCATATATTTT. Protein product: CATSTDRAAGNTIYF.

The J gene is TRBJ1-1, the V gene TRBV25-1, with 8 bases fitting TRBD1. CDR3 length: 14 residues. With V trimmed by 3 bases and J by 3 bases, 3 bases remained unmatched. Germline V lookup: CDR1 MGHDK, CDR2 SYGVNS. The CDR3: CASSETGAYTEAFF. The CDR3 nucleotides are TGTGCCAGCAGTGAGACAGGGGCCTACACTGAAGCTTTCTTT.

The gene calls are TRBV11-3 and TRBJ2-7; a weak D match, TRBD1 (5 bases). V was cut by 0 bases and J by 2 bases, with 20 bases left in between. The CDR3 extends over 18 amino acids. Germline assignment: CDR1 SGHNT and CDR2 YENEEA. This CDR3 is CASSLEQSGGPGTYEQYF. The CDR3 coding sequence is TGTGCCAGCAGCTTAGAGCAGTCGGGTGGGCCAGGGACCTACGAGCAGTACTTC.

The CDR3 nucleotides are TGTGCCAGTAGTCTATGGGACAGGGGGCATACTGAAGCTTTCTTT. Protein sequence: CASSLWDRGHTEAFF. The chain recombines TRBV19 with TRBJ1-1; 12 bases map to TRBD1. CDR1 and CDR2 (germline): LNHDA, SQIVND (reference sequence). Trimming removed 5 bases from V and 5 bases from J; junction bases left unmatched: 6. This CDR3 is built from 15 residues.

The J gene is TRBJ2-2, the V gene TRBV7-6; 9 bases match TRBD2. Germline lookup yields CDR1 SGHVS and CDR2 FNYEAQ. Losses at the gene ends were 0 bases for V and 7 bases for J; bases not matched to a gene: 9. CDR3 length equals 17 residues. Here the CDR3 DNA reads TGTGCCAGCAGCTTAGCGGGGGCTAGCGGGAATTTCGGGGAGCTGTTTTTT. This translates into CASSLAGASGNFGELFF.

The gene calls are TRBV6-2 or TRBV6-3 and TRBJ1-1; 7 nucleotides match TRBD1. V dropped 0 bases and J dropped 3; count of bases not matched to a gene: 4. The CDR3 length is 15 residues. The germline V gene has CDR1 MNHEY and CDR2 SVGEGT. The CDR3 loop is CASSYSTGAYTEAFF. DNA for the CDR3: TGTGCCAGCAGTTACTCTACAGGGGCTTACACTGAAGCTTTCTTT.

The J gene is TRBJ2-7, the V gene TRBV13, with TRBD2 matching 7 bases. Germline CDR1 is PRHDT and CDR2 is FYEKMQ (reference sequence). This CDR3 comprises 15 residues. Unmatched junction bases numbered 6, after V lost 4 bases and J lost 0 bases. The CDR3 DNA is TGTGCCAGCAGCTCTAGCGGCTGGAGCTCCTACGAGCAGTACTTC. Translating gives CASSSSGWSSYEQYF.

J is TRBJ2-7 and V is TRBV7-2; D perhaps matches TRBD2 (6 bases). V was trimmed by 4 bases and J by 0 bases, leaving 10 bases between them. This CDR3 comprises 14 residues. Germline CDR1 and CDR2: SGHTA and FQGNSA. The CDR3 sequence: CASSSIAASYEQYF. CDR3 in DNA: TGTGCCAGCAGCTCTATAGCGGCCTCCTACGAGCAGTACTTC.